Below are 30 T cell receptor beta chains sequenced from a single sample in a study of esophageal squamous cell carcinoma under preoperative chemotherapy. Time point indicated: after preoperative PTX-NDP chemotherapy. In TCRdb, the PCR reads were re-called with MiXCR into one record per CDR3 protein. The sample lists about 18,000 distinct CDR3 sequences, around 42% occurring once. Sampling was performed from a patient given preoperative chemotherapy. The receptors here all came from a human donor with esophageal squamous cell carcinoma. The donor label of this sample is uncertain.

Comment on this clonotype: One end of the junction does not line up with germline, which may come from a read error. The rearrangement uses TRBV6-1 and TRBJ2-3, with TRBD2 as a possible D gene (7 bases). This CDR3 has 15 residues. Germline V CDR1 and CDR2: MNHNS, SASEGT. For the CDR3, the DNA is TGTGCCAGCAGTCTTTCGGGGGGCAACCCAGATACCCAGTATTTT. Translated: CASSLSGGNPDTQYF.

This chain connects TRBV7-2 to TRBJ2-5; 7 bases line up with TRBD2. The V gene end was trimmed by 4 bases and the J gene end by 5 bases; junction bases not matched to a gene: 4. CDR3 size: 13 residues. Germline assignment: CDR1 SGHTA and CDR2 FQGNSA. The CDR3, as DNA: TGTGCCAGCAGCTGGACTAGTTCGGAGACCCAGTACTTC. This sequence encodes CASSWTSSETQYF.

This clonotype came up once. Sequence at one end of the junction differs from germline and may be a read error. The chain recombines TRBV6-1 with TRBJ2-3; D possibly uses TRBD1 or TRBD2 (5 bases each). The germline V gene has CDR1 MNHNS and CDR2 SASEGT. CDR3 length: 16 amino acids. CDR3 region: CASRGRVGRATDTQYF. CDR3 bases: TGTGCCAGCAGGGGGCGTGTGGGACGGGCCACAGATACCCAGTACTTT.

Regarding this clonotype: The junction and the germline gene differ at one end; a read error may be behind it. This chain uses TRBV10-1 with TRBJ2-1; 10 bases line up with TRBD2. From germline, CDR1 is WNHNN and CDR2 SYGVQD (reference sequence). There are 16 residues in the CDR3. The CDR3, as DNA: TGCGCCAGCAGTGAAGGCGGACTAGCGGACTACAATGAGCAGTTATTC. This codes for CASSEGGLADYNEQLF.

Note on this clonotype: A clone one base away is much larger, so this may be a read error. The chain uses TRBV4-3 and TRBJ2-3, with D possibly being TRBD1 or TRBD2 (5 bases each). Germline V gene data show CDR1 as LGHNA and CDR2 as YSLEER. The CDR3 extends over 15 amino acids. The CDR3 region is CASSQDWGRKDTRYF. CDR3 sequence (DNA): TGCGCCAGCAGCCAAGATTGGGGGAGAAAAGATACGCGGTATTTT.

The chain uses TRBV6-1 and TRBJ2-5, with D hard to call. The CDR3 totals 15 residues. The germline V and J ends were trimmed by 4 bases and 1 base, with 13 bases remaining between them. Germline V gene data show CDR1 as MNHNS and CDR2 as SASEGT. The CDR3 nucleotides read TGTGCCAGCAGTGCCCAGGCTTGGGGCCAAGAGACCCAGTACTTC. Protein: CASSAQAWGQETQYF.

The chain joins TRBV7-8 to TRBJ2-6; maybe TRBD2 (6 bases). Per germline, CDR1 SGHVS and CDR2 FQNEAQ. The ends were cut back, 0 bases at V and 4 bases at J, with 16 bases in the middle. The length of the CDR3 is 18 residues. The CDR3 nucleotides are TGTGCCAGCAGCTTAGCTGTCGGGAGCTTGACCGGGGCCAACGTCCTGACTTTC. Translated: CASSLAVGSLTGANVLTF.

This clonotype has just a few counts. The gene calls are TRBV27 and TRBJ2-7, with no clear D. CDR3 length: 10 residues. Germline assignment: CDR1 MNHEY and CDR2 SMNVEV (reference sequence). Trimming took off 4 bases at V and 2 bases at J, with 0 bases between the two ends. Here the CDR3 reads CASSSYEQYF. CDR3 nucleotide sequence: TGTGCCAGCAGTTCCTACGAGCAGTACTTC.

This clonotype occurred once. This chain links TRBV9 with TRBJ2-1, with a possible D match to TRBD1 (5 bases). The last part of the DNA fits TRBJ2-5 better; the J call may be wrong. The CDR3 spans 16 residues. CDR1 is SGDLS, CDR2 YYNGEE, per germline. As DNA, the CDR3 is TGTGCCAGCAGCGTAGGGGGTGGGCAGGGCGGAGAGACCCAGTACTTC. Its protein product is CASSVGGGQGGETQYF.

The chain couples TRBV11-3 to TRBJ2-2, with a possible D match to TRBD1 (8 bases). V gave up 5 bases and J gave up 5 bases, with 15 bases separating them. The CDR3 has 15 residues. Germline V CDR1 and CDR2: SGHNT, YENEEA. As DNA, the CDR3 is TGTGCCAGCAGCCAAGACAGGGGAGGGACCGGGGAGCTGTTTTTT. Its protein is CASSQDRGGTGELFF.

The chain uses TRBV10-1 and TRBJ2-1; the match to TRBD2 covers 9 bases. Germline lookup yields CDR1 WNHNN and CDR2 SYGVQD (reference sequence). Trimming at V came to 5 bases and at J to 8 bases, leaving 13 bases not matched to a gene. The length of the CDR3 is 16 residues. The CDR3 nucleotides are TGCGCCAGCAGTTTCGGTACGATAGCGGGAGTGTATGAGCAGTTCTTC. This translates into CASSFGTIAGVYEQFF.

This clonotype came up a few times. J is TRBJ2-5 and V is TRBV7-6, with 11 nucleotides matching TRBD2. Germline V gives CDR1 SGHVS, CDR2 FNYEAQ. The CDR3 runs to 16 residues. V dropped 5 bases and J dropped 11; count of bases not matched to a gene: 16. The DNA for the CDR3 is TGTGCCAGCAGCAATCCGGGACTAGCGGAGGACAATGAGCAGTACTTC. The encoded protein is CASSNPGLAEDNEQYF. Drawing the rest from reference TRBV7-6 and TRBJ2-5, the complete variable domain is GAGVSQSPRYKVTKRGQDVALRCDPISGHVSLYWYRQALGQGPEFLTYFNYEAQQDKSGLPNDRFSAERPEGSISTLTIQRTEQRDSAMYRCASSNPGLAEDNEQYFGPGTRLLVL.

This clonotype was counted at least ten times. A much larger clone is a single base away; this may be a read error. The chain carries TRBV12-5 and TRBJ2-5; 7 bases agree with TRBD2. Germline V gene sequence: CDR1 LGHNT, CDR2 FRNRAP. The CDR3 consists of 13 residues. Trimming took 6 bases from V and 11 from J; bases not matched to a gene: 12. CDR3 coding DNA: TGTGCTAGTGGCACACGGGACTACAATGAGCAGTACTTC. Amino acid sequence: CASGTRDYNEQYF.

The V gene is TRBV12-3 or TRBV12-4, the J gene TRBJ2-5, with 13 positions matching TRBD2. The J call may be incorrect, as the DNA end agrees better with TRBJ2-7. CDR3 length: 15 amino acids. The CDR3 reads CASRPGTSGEYEQYF. CDR3 DNA: TGTGCCAGCAGACCCGGGACTAGCGGGGAGTACGAGCAGTACTTC.

Only a few counts were recorded for this clonotype. The chain employs TRBV12-3 or TRBV12-4 and TRBJ2-3; 7 positions match TRBD2. CDR3 size: 15 residues. Trimming took 7 bases from V and 0 from J; bases not matched to a gene: 7. For the CDR3, the DNA is TGTGCCAGCAACCTGGCGGGAGTTAGCACAGATACGCAGTATTTT. Amino acids: CASNLAGVSTDTQYF.

This clonotype was observed many times. This chain uses TRBV7-3 with TRBJ2-5; D is unclear. This CDR3 has 14 residues. Between the trimmed V and J ends, which lost 0 bases and 1 base, there was a span of 6 bases. Per germline, CDR1 SGHTA and CDR2 FQGTGA. In DNA, the CDR3 is TGTGCCAGCAGCTTAACAACCTCCCAAGAGACCCAGTACTTC. As protein: CASSLTTSQETQYF.

The CDR3 spells CASNGQGGTVQFF. CDR3 DNA: TGCGCCAGCAACGGACAGGGAGGGACGGTTCAGTTCTTC. The gene calls are TRBV10-1 and TRBJ2-1; D perhaps matches TRBD1 (8 bases). Deletions cut 7 bases from V and 13 bases from J, with 20 bases between. CDR1 and CDR2 from the germline V gene are WNHNN and SYGVQD (reference sequence). CDR3 length: 13 residues.

Remarks on this clonotype: One end of the junction does not line up with germline, which may come from a read error. The V call is TRBV7-9, the J call TRBJ2-3; 8 bases are shared with TRBD2. Germline loops: CDR1 SEHNR, CDR2 FQNEAQ (reference sequence). This CDR3 has 15 residues. CDR3 protein: CARGPGGGPKNTQYF. In DNA, the CDR3 is TGTGCCCGCGGCCCGGGGGGGGGGCCCAAAAACACGCAGTATTTC.

The genes are TRBV11-2 and TRBJ2-5; D gene unclear. V was clipped by 0 bases and J by 4 bases, with 9 bases between them. Germline values: CDR1 SGHAT, CDR2 FQNNGV. The CDR3 totals 14 residues. CDR3 residues: CASSLDWMGETQYF. In DNA form, the CDR3 reads TGTGCCAGCAGCTTAGATTGGATGGGAGAGACCCAGTACTTC.

This clonotype was detected only a few times. The chain links TRBV12-3 or TRBV12-4 to TRBJ2-5, with TRBD2 identical over 9 bases. This CDR3 comprises 16 residues. V shed 3 bases and J 1 base; nucleotides not matched to a gene: 6. The CDR3 reads CASSFGGRGGQETQYF. The CDR3 nucleotides read TGTGCCAGCAGTTTTGGGGGGCGGGGGGGCCAAGAGACCCAGTACTTC.

The V and J genes are TRBV20-1 and TRBJ2-5, with a tentative D call TRBD1 (6 bases). CDR3 length equals 15 residues. Trimming cost V 1 base and J 4 bases, with 16 bases left between them. CDR1 and CDR2 from the germline V gene are DFQATT and SNEGSKA (reference sequence). DNA of the CDR3: TGCAGTGCTAGAGTAGGGACAACAGGGCTAGAGACCCAGTACTTC. Protein product: CSARVGTTGLETQYF.

The rearrangement links TRBV7-2 to TRBJ2-4, with D unresolved. Germline V lookup: CDR1 SGHTA, CDR2 FQGNSA. Trimming took 5 bases from V and 0 from J, leaving 11 bases between them. The CDR3 consists of 15 residues. This CDR3 is CASSLLGSAKNIQYF. The DNA of the CDR3 is TGTGCCAGCAGCCTCCTCGGGTCAGCCAAAAACATTCAGTACTTC.

V and J are TRBV12-3 or TRBV12-4 and TRBJ2-7; 7 bases are shared with TRBD1. The CDR3 has 14 residues. V shed 6 bases and J 3 bases; nucleotides not matched to a gene: 8. The CDR3 DNA reads as TGTGCCAGCAGGAAGACAGGGTCTGGCTACGAGCAGTACTTC. Its protein is CASRKTGSGYEQYF.

A single count supports this clonotype. The genes are TRBV7-2 and TRBJ2-2, with 8 nucleotides matching TRBD1. This CDR3 is built from 14 residues. Germline loops: CDR1 SGHTA, CDR2 FQGNSA. Losses at the gene ends were 10 bases for V and 4 bases for J; bases not matched to a gene: 8. CDR3 sequence reads: CAIMDRAATGELFF. The CDR3 nucleotides are TGTGCCATCATGGACAGGGCGGCCACCGGGGAGCTGTTTTTT. The full variable domain, rest sourced from reference TRBV7-2 and TRBJ2-2, is GAGVSQSPSNKVTEKGKDVELRCDPISGHTALYWYRQSLGQGLEFLIYFQGNSAPDKSGLPSDRFSAERTGGSVSTLTIQRTQQEDSAVYLCAIMDRAATGELFFGEGSRLTVL.

As for this clonotype: This may be a read error, as it is one base from a much larger clone. No conserved phenylalanine or tryptophan is present at the end of the CDR3, so a read error is the likely explanation. The rearrangement links TRBV7-8 to TRBJ2-1, with 7 bases lining up with TRBD2. The trim removed 6 bases at V and 1 base at J, leaving 12 bases unmatched. The CDR3 is 17 amino acids. The germline V gene encodes CDR1 SGHVS and CDR2 FQNEAQ. The CDR3 loop reads CASSFGRASGSYNEQFL. CDR3 nucleotide sequence: TGTGCCAGCAGTTTCGGTAGGGCTAGCGGATCCTACAATGAGCAGTTCCTC.

This clonotype was seen only a few times. This sequence joins TRBV7-2 and TRBJ2-3; tentative D call: TRBD2 (5 bases). CDR3 length: 13 residues. The germline V gene encodes CDR1 SGHTA and CDR2 FQGNSA. Trimming cost V 5 bases and J 5 bases, with 11 bases left between them. The DNA of the CDR3 is TGTGCCAGCAGCCGTTCGACTAAAGATACGCAGTATTTT. Translating it yields CASSRSTKDTQYF.

This clonotype occurred a few times. This may be a read error: a much more frequent sequence differs by one nucleotide. The chain combines TRBV6-1 with TRBJ2-5; D is unresolved. This CDR3 region has 15 residues. The V gene's germline CDR1 is MNHNS and CDR2 SASEGT. V was pared by 7 bases and J by 11 bases, with 26 bases between. The CDR3 loop reads CASNPGSTSNNEQYF. CDR3 bases: TGTGCCAGCAATCCCGGGTCCACCTCCAACAATGAGCAGTACTTC.

This clonotype was counted many times. The chain combines TRBV7-9 with TRBJ1-3; D is ambiguous. Germline CDR1 is SEHNR and CDR2 is FQNEAQ (reference sequence). The CDR3 length is 12 residues. The V end was cut by 0 bases, the J end by 7 bases, with 4 bases between. CDR3 DNA: TGTGCCAGCAGCTTAGCCATGAACACCATATATTTT. Residues: CASSLAMNTIYF.

The V gene is TRBV7-3, the J gene TRBJ2-1; 9 bases align to TRBD1. Germline V gene sequence: CDR1 SGHTA, CDR2 FQGTGA. The ends lost 4 bases at V and 3 bases at J; junction bases unmatched: 7. This CDR3 is built from 16 residues. CDR3 nucleotides: TGTGCCAGCAGCTCCGGGACAGGGAGTAGCTACAATGAGCAGTTCTTC. This translates into CASSSGTGSSYNEQFF.

This sequence joins TRBV5-5 and TRBJ1-1; weak D call: TRBD1 (5 bases). The V end lost 4 bases, the J end lost 3 bases, and 16 bases lay between the germline ends. The CDR3 runs 15 residues. CDR1 is SGHKS and CDR2 is YYEKEE in the germline V gene (reference sequence). CDR3: CASSQDGGGYTEAFF. The CDR3 DNA reads TGTGCCAGCAGCCAGGACGGGGGGGGGTACACTGAAGCTTTCTTT.